The next 18 T cell receptor beta chains were all read from a single sample in a study of blood T cell repertoires in COVID-19. Measured with immunoSEQ multiplex PCR; TCRdb has only the in-frame clones, and not every one. The profile shows around 250,000 clones, roughly 86% of them singletons. The sequenced sample consisted of peripheral blood. These receptor sequences come from a woman between 70 and 85 years old with active or convalescent COVID-19.

The CDR3 DNA reads TGCGCCACCTCTGGTGCGGGACAGGGACAAGAGACCCAGTACTTC. Protein sequence: CATSGAGQGQETQYF. V and J are TRBV10-1 and TRBJ2-5; TRBD1 agrees at 9 bases. The CDR3 has 15 amino acids. Germline loops: CDR1 WNHNN, CDR2 SYGVQD (reference sequence). V was pared by 10 bases and J by 2 bases, with 11 bases of the junction left unmatched.

The rearrangement links TRBV11-2 to TRBJ1-2; D not resolved. The CDR3 has 13 amino acids. Trimming cost V 0 bases and J 9 bases, with 11 bases left between them. Looked up from germline, CDR1 is SGHAT and CDR2 is FQNNGV. CDR3 sequence reads: CASSLEVAKRYTF. CDR3 DNA: TGTGCCAGCAGCTTAGAGGTCGCGAAGCGCTACACCTTC.

V and J are TRBV27 and TRBJ2-2; a possible D gene is TRBD2 (6 bases). V was cut by 6 bases and J by 7 bases, with 18 bases left in between. In germline, CDR1 is MNHEY, CDR2 SMNVEV (reference sequence). This CDR3 has 15 residues. CDR3 coding DNA: TGTGCCAGCAGGGTGGGGGGAGGAATAGACGGGGAGCTGTTTTTT. As protein: CASRVGGGIDGELFF.

The V call is TRBV5-6, the J call TRBJ2-2, with D possibly being TRBD1 (6 bases). V was pared by 4 bases and J by 15 bases, with 28 bases between. CDR1 and CDR2 (germline): SGHDT, YYEEEE. The CDR3 is 16 residues long. The chain's CDR3 is CASSSQDYKGQGSMFF. CDR3 coding DNA: TGTGCCAGCAGCAGCCAGGATTACAAGGGGCAGGGGTCGATGTTTTTT.

This clone was observed a single time. The rearrangement uses TRBV19 and TRBJ2-3; TRBD1 is a possible D gene (7 bases). V was clipped by 3 bases and J by 1 base, with 14 bases between them. The germline CDR1 and CDR2 sequences are LNHDA and SQIVND (reference sequence). This CDR3 contains 16 residues. CDR3 sequence reads: CASSILGGQRTDTQYF. The CDR3 region has the DNA TGTGCCAGTAGTATTTTGGGGGGACAGCGCACAGATACGCAGTATTTT.

V usage is TRBV7-2 and J usage is TRBJ2-5, with D perhaps matching TRBD2 (7 bases). Per germline, CDR1 SGHTA and CDR2 FQGNSA. This CDR3 contains 17 residues. V gave up 4 bases and J gave up 1 base, with 19 bases separating them. The CDR3 loop is CASSSQAQGGGQETQYF. DNA of the CDR3: TGTGCCAGCAGCTCCCAAGCCCAGGGAGGGGGCCAAGAGACCCAGTACTTC.

This clone has just one count. V usage is TRBV6-5 and J usage is TRBJ2-1; possibly TRBD1 for D (5 bases). The CDR3 length is 15 residues. V lost 10 bases and J 0 bases, leaving 16 bases between the germline ends. Germline V CDR1 and CDR2: MNHEY, SVGAGI. CDR3 sequence (DNA): TGTGCCACCACGTCCCTCAGGGTCTCCTACAATGAGCAGTTCTTC. This encodes CATTSLRVSYNEQFF.

The chain couples TRBV9 to TRBJ2-1, with TRBD1 identical over 8 bases. Germline CDR1 and CDR2: SGDLS and YYNGEE. The V and J ends lost 5 bases and 10 bases, in that order; junction bases with no gene match: 14. CDR3 length: 15 residues. CDR3 loop: CASRSYGQGVGEQFF. CDR3 sequence (DNA): TGTGCCAGCAGGTCTTACGGACAGGGCGTGGGCGAGCAGTTCTTC.

This chain connects TRBV7-9 to TRBJ1-1; 7 bases align to TRBD1. J lost 10 bases, V lost 5 bases, and 7 bases had no gene match. Germline CDR1 reads SEHNR; CDR2 reads FQNEAQ (reference sequence). This CDR3 spans 12 amino acids. The CDR3 nucleotides read TGTGCCAGCAGCCCTGGCAGGACAGGAGCTTTCTTT. Translation gives CASSPGRTGAFF.

This sequence joins TRBV2 and TRBJ2-2; TRBD2 matches at 9 bases. Germline V gene lookup returns CDR1 SNHLY and CDR2 FYNNEI. CDR3 size: 14 residues. The junction had 8 bases not matched to a gene; V was cut back by 8 bases and J by 7 bases. The CDR3 region has the DNA TGTGCCAGCCGAGCGGGGGGCCCGGACGGGGAGCTGTTTTTT. Its protein is CASRAGGPDGELFF.

The chain joins TRBV12-3 or TRBV12-4 to TRBJ2-2; D call uncertain. The length of the CDR3 is 12 residues. Trimming cost V 10 bases and J 6 bases, with 12 bases left between them. The CDR3 sequence is CATTVFSGELFF. CDR3 nucleotides: TGTGCCACCACAGTTTTCTCCGGGGAGCTGTTTTTT.

This clone was seen only once. The rearrangement uses TRBV4-3 and TRBJ2-7; D may be TRBD1 (8 bases). The CDR3 length is 16 residues. Trimming shortened V by 1 base and J by 6 bases, and 19 bases separated the two germline ends. Germline-derived CDR1 and CDR2 are LGHNA and YSLEER. CDR3 amino acids: CASSQGGGQARAEQYF. The DNA for the CDR3 is TGCGCCAGCAGCCAAGGGGGGGGACAGGCGCGGGCCGAGCAGTACTTC.

The rearrangement joins TRBV4-1 to TRBJ2-7; the D is unclear. The CDR3 length is 12 residues. CDR1 MGHRA and CDR2 YSYEKL come from the germline V gene. The V gene lost 2 bases and the J gene lost 3 bases, with 5 bases spanning the gap. The CDR3 sequence is CASSQSNYEQYF. The CDR3 DNA follows: TGCGCCAGCAGCCAATCCAACTACGAGCAGTACTTC.

This clone appeared a single time. The V and J genes are TRBV19 and TRBJ1-5; D is ambiguous. In germline, CDR1 is LNHDA, CDR2 SQIVND (reference sequence). The CDR3 is made up of 16 amino acids. V shed 5 bases and J shed 4 bases, with 18 bases lying between them. The CDR3: CASSGRSGRENQPQHF. CDR3 DNA sequence: TGTGCCAGTAGTGGGCGGAGTGGGAGGGAGAATCAGCCCCAGCATTTT.

V usage is TRBV5-1 and J usage is TRBJ2-7; 9 bases map to TRBD2. CDR1 SGHRS and CDR2 YFSETQ come from the germline V gene. The CDR3 runs to 14 residues. V gave up 2 bases and J gave up 5 bases; unmatched junction bases: 5. The CDR3 DNA follows: TGCGCCAGCAGCTTTAGCGGGGGTAGGGACGAGCAGTACTTC. Its protein product is CASSFSGGRDEQYF.

This clone was seen only a few times. Within the sample, other DNA sequences also encode this same CDR3. CDR3 amino acids: CASSPGQGGSPLHF. Here the CDR3 DNA reads TGCGCCAGCAGTCCAGGACAGGGTGGCTCACCCCTCCACTTT. V is TRBV5-1 and J is TRBJ1-6; 8 bases fit TRBD1. Germline assignment: CDR1 SGHRS and CDR2 YFSETQ. The CDR3 has 14 amino acids. V was clipped by 5 bases and J by 10 bases; unmatched bases: 8. The full variable domain, completed using reference TRBV5-1 and TRBJ1-6, is KAGVTQTPRYLIKTRGQQVTLSCSPISGHRSVSWYQQTPGQGLQFLFEYFSETQRNKGNFPGRFSGRQFSNSRSEMNVSTLELGDSALYLCASSPGQGGSPLHFGNGTRLTVT.

The chain combines TRBV21-1 with TRBJ1-3. TRBV21-1 is noted as a pseudogene. CDR3 length: 15 residues. DNA of the CDR3: TGTGCCAGCAGCAAGGGGGGTAACTCTGGAAACACCATATATTTT. It is translated as CASSKGGNSGNTIYF.

The chain links TRBV6-5 to TRBJ1-6; 7 bases match TRBD1. The ends lost 4 bases at V and 0 bases at J; junction bases unmatched: 0. The CDR3 runs 15 residues. Germline V CDR1 and CDR2: MNHEY, SVGAGI. The CDR3 sequence is CASSWDSSYNSPLHF. CDR3 nucleotides: TGTGCCAGCAGTTGGGACAGCTCCTATAATTCACCCCTCCACTTT.